One sample yielded the 21 T cell receptor beta chains listed below, sequenced in a study of control samples from healthy donors and cancer patients. Data came from immunoSEQ multiplex PCR; TCRdb stores just in-frame clones and leaves some out. The table records fewer than 85,000 clones, around 89% of them present only once. Material: blood. The receptors stem from a man aged 50-60 years in good health.

The chain is built from TRBV27 and TRBJ2-7; no clear D. Germline assignment: CDR1 MNHEY and CDR2 SMNVEV (reference sequence). The CDR3 has 13 residues. Trimming shortened V by 6 bases and J by 2 bases, and 11 bases separated the two germline ends. The CDR3 bases are TGTGCCAGCAGGCCACAGCAAACCTACGAGCAGTACTTC. This codes for CASRPQQTYEQYF.

The V gene is TRBV18, the J gene TRBJ2-2; 10 nucleotides align to TRBD2. There are 18 residues in the CDR3. Germline-derived CDR1 and CDR2 are KGHSH and LQKENI. The V gene end was trimmed by 2 bases and the J gene end by 5 bases; junction bases not matched to a gene: 11. CDR3 sequence reads: CASSPDPAGGPSTGELFF. CDR3 coding DNA: TGTGCCAGCTCACCAGACCCAGCGGGGGGGCCGAGTACCGGGGAGCTGTTTTTT.

The V gene is TRBV7-8, the J gene TRBJ1-1; 9 bases align to TRBD1. Per germline, CDR1 SGHVS and CDR2 FQNEAQ. The junction had 5 bases not matched to a gene; V was cut back by 1 base and J by 8 bases. This CDR3 contains 14 residues. This CDR3 reads CASSLVQGAHEAFF. The CDR3 nucleotides read TGTGCCAGCAGCTTAGTACAGGGGGCCCACGAAGCTTTCTTT.

This sequence joins TRBV2 and TRBJ1-4; unclear D gene. Germline V lookup: CDR1 SNHLY, CDR2 FYNNEI. The V end was cut by 4 bases, the J end by 7 bases, with 10 bases between. CDR3 length: 13 residues. CDR3 DNA: TGTGCCAGCAGTGCTGGGCTGCGTGAAAAACTGTTTTTT. Amino acid sequence: CASSAGLREKLFF.

The chain recombines TRBV30 with TRBJ1-2; 10 bases align to TRBD1. The CDR3 is made up of 16 amino acids. With V trimmed by 3 bases and J by 4 bases, 11 bases remained unmatched. Germline loops: CDR1 GTSNPN, CDR2 SVGIG (reference sequence). For the CDR3, the DNA is TGTGCCTGGAGCCCCGCCGGGACAGGGGCGGGCTATGGCTACACCTTC. It specifies CAWSPAGTGAGYGYTF.

This chain connects TRBV14 to TRBJ1-3; D is uncertain. This CDR3 comprises 13 residues. Trimming shortened V by 6 bases and J by 2 bases, and 8 bases separated the two germline ends. Germline V CDR1 and CDR2: SGHDN, FVKESK. Written as DNA, the CDR3 is TGTGCCAGCAGTCGTTTCCCTGGAAACACCATATATTTT. Translation gives CASSRFPGNTIYF. Complete variable domain (other parts from reference TRBV14 and TRBJ1-3): EAGVTQFPSHSVIEKGQTVTLRCDPISGHDNLYWYRRVMGKEIKFLLHFVKESKQDESGMPNNRFLAERTGGTYSTLKVQPAELEDSGVYFCASSRFPGNTIYFGEGSWLTVV.

The rearrangement links TRBV30 to TRBJ1-2, with unresolved D. The CDR3 consists of 13 residues. V dropped 5 bases and J dropped 2 bases, with 12 bases sitting between them. From germline, CDR1 is GTSNPN and CDR2 SVGIG (reference sequence). This CDR3 reads CAWGQSTNYGYTF. The DNA of the CDR3 is TGTGCCTGGGGGCAGTCAACGAACTATGGCTACACCTTC.

This chain joins TRBV27 and TRBJ2-7, with a weak D call TRBD1 (5 bases). Germline CDR1 is MNHEY and CDR2 is SMNVEV (reference sequence). Trimming shortened V by 0 bases and J by 2 bases, and 5 bases separated the two germline ends. CDR3 length equals 13 residues. CDR3 region: CASSLSTAYEQYF. CDR3 nucleotides: TGTGCCAGCAGTTTATCGACAGCCTACGAGCAGTACTTC.

In DNA, the CDR3 is TGTGCCAGCAGCCCACTACGACATACGGGCCGGAACACTGAAGCTTTCTTT. Translating it yields CASSPLRHTGRNTEAFF. The gene calls are TRBV11-2 and TRBJ1-1; D is unclear. The V end lost 5 bases, the J end lost 1 base, and 20 bases lay between the germline ends. Germline CDR1 SGHAT, CDR2 FQNNGV. This CDR3 is built from 17 residues.

The rearrangement joins TRBV18 to TRBJ2-5; 7 bases align to TRBD2. CDR3 size: 15 residues. Losses at the gene ends were 0 bases for V and 1 base for J; bases not matched to a gene: 2. CDR1 KGHSH and CDR2 LQKENI come from the germline V gene. Here the CDR3 reads CASSPPAGPQETQYF. CDR3 sequence (DNA): TGTGCCAGCTCACCACCAGCGGGGCCCCAAGAGACCCAGTACTTC.

The chain couples TRBV4-2 to TRBJ2-7, with a possible D match to TRBD1 (5 bases). Looked up from germline, CDR1 is LGHNA and CDR2 is YNFKEQ. The CDR3 has 14 residues. V was trimmed by 1 base and J by 3 bases, leaving 10 bases between them. CDR3 bases: TGTGCCAGCAGCCAAGTCAGGGCCCTCTACGAGCAGTACTTC. Its translation is CASSQVRALYEQYF.

The chain recombines TRBV4-2 with TRBJ2-2, with D tentatively TRBD1 or TRBD2 (5 bases each). Germline CDR1 reads LGHNA; CDR2 reads YNFKEQ. The V gene lost 2 bases and the J gene lost 4 bases, with 8 bases spanning the gap. This CDR3 comprises 14 residues. CDR3 in DNA: TGTGCCAGCAGCCAAATCGGGGCCACCGGGGAGCTGTTTTTT. Residues: CASSQIGATGELFF.

The chain links TRBV24-1 to TRBJ2-1, with 11 bases fitting TRBD1. J lost 7 bases, V lost 7 bases, and 11 bases had no gene match. Per the germline V gene, CDR1 is KGHDR and CDR2 is SFDVKD. This CDR3 region has 16 residues. CDR3 residues: CATSAAGTGGRNEQFF. In DNA, the CDR3 is TGTGCCACCAGCGCGGCCGGGACAGGGGGGAGAAATGAGCAGTTCTTC.

The chain employs TRBV27 and TRBJ2-7; 7 positions agree with TRBD1. CDR3 length equals 15 residues. Germline lookup yields CDR1 MNHEY and CDR2 SMNVEV (reference sequence). Trimming took 5 bases from V and 10 from J; bases not matched to a gene: 17. CDR3 DNA: TGTGCCAGCAGTCCCCAGGGGATTAGGGGGCTAGCACAGTACTTC. This gives the protein CASSPQGIRGLAQYF.

This chain uses TRBV11-1 with TRBJ1-1; unclear D gene. The ends were cut back, 2 bases at V and 1 base at J, with 11 bases in the middle. CDR1 and CDR2 from the germline V gene are SGHAT and FQDESV (reference sequence). CDR3 length: 15 residues. The CDR3 here is CASSLISSGNTEAFF. CDR3 in DNA: TGTGCCAGCAGCTTAATAAGCTCGGGGAACACTGAAGCTTTCTTT.

The chain recombines TRBV12-5 with TRBJ2-5; a weak D match, TRBD1 (6 bases). There are 16 residues in the CDR3. The ends were cut back, 0 bases at V and 1 base at J, with 12 bases in the middle. The V gene's germline CDR1 is LGHNT and CDR2 FRNRAP. CDR3 DNA sequence: TGTGCTAGTGGTTTGGTACTGGGGGCAGCCCAAGAGACCCAGTACTTC. Its translation is CASGLVLGAAQETQYF. The entire variable domain, with the rest obtained from reference TRBV12-5 and TRBJ2-5, is as follows: DARVTQTPRHKVTEMGQEVTMRCQPILGHNTVFWYRQTMMQGLELLAYFRNRAPLDDSGMPKDRFSAEMPDATLATLKIQPSEPRDSAVYFCASGLVLGAAQETQYFGPGTRLLVL.

V is TRBV11-2 and J is TRBJ2-2; 9 bases map to TRBD1. V lost 5 bases to trimming and J lost 1 base; unmatched junction nucleotides: 5. The CDR3 is 16 residues long. Germline CDR1 and CDR2: SGHAT and FQNNGV. CDR3 amino acids: CASSPPGQGNTGELFF. Written as DNA, the CDR3 is TGTGCCAGCAGCCCCCCGGGACAGGGGAACACCGGGGAGCTGTTTTTT.

This clone occurred a few times. The CDR3 region is CASSLWPLNTEAFF. CDR3 coding DNA: TGTGCCAGCAGTTTATGGCCATTAAACACTGAAGCTTTCTTT. V and J are TRBV27 and TRBJ1-1; D unresolved. The germline V gene has CDR1 MNHEY and CDR2 SMNVEV (reference sequence). V was shortened by 1 base and J by 2 bases, with 8 bases between the two germline ends. This CDR3 has 14 amino acids.

The CDR3 spells CASSRTGEAFF. CDR3 nucleotides: TGTGCCAGCAGTCGGACGGGAGAAGCTTTCTTT. The chain links TRBV12-3 or TRBV12-4 to TRBJ1-1; D not certain. V gave up 5 bases and J gave up 8 bases, with 9 bases separating them. The CDR3 sequence is 11 residues long.

This chain connects TRBV24-1 to TRBJ1-4; D might be TRBD1 (5 bases). Germline V gene lookup returns CDR1 KGHDR and CDR2 SFDVKD. This CDR3 comprises 16 residues. With 3 bases removed from V and 8 bases from J, the gap between germline ends came to 18 bases. CDR3 in amino acids: CATSDGDSVGREKLFF. The CDR3 DNA reads TGTGCCACCAGTGATGGGGACTCGGTAGGACGAGAAAAACTGTTTTTT.

The chain links TRBV6-5 to TRBJ1-5; D is unresolved. CDR3 length equals 13 residues. The germline V gene encodes CDR1 MNHEY and CDR2 SVGAGI. The V end lost 5 bases, the J end lost 7 bases, and 12 bases lay between the germline ends. CDR3 in DNA: TGTGCCAGCAGTCGGCAATATGGACAGCCCCAGCATTTT. Protein sequence: CASSRQYGQPQHF.